Included here is one T cell receptor beta chain sequence, with context. Its antigen is currently not known. A read error may be the cause here, since a much bigger clone is one base away. This specimen belongs to a study of T cell repertoires in cytomegalovirus infection (dated by TCRdb to between 2019 and 2020). Study-wide context: Donor HLA type was relevant to the analysis, as public TCR beta signatures indicated carriage of CMV infection together with the matching HLA type.

Including the terminal cysteine and phenylalanine, the CDR3 comprises 18 residues. Only CDR3 DNA is held: 54 bases, read in frame from base 1. Trimming leaves V shorter by 4 bases and J shorter by 6 bases, with the junction holding 20 bases beyond the gene matches. Broad study findings and their caveats: The ex vivo response was dominated by HLA-C-restricted CMV-specific TCR beta clonotypes, which also provided the single most frequent clonotype in two of eight donors. Carriers of CMV infection plus the relevant HLA type were discriminated by the cumulative frequency of public TCR beta family members in the study cohort and in an independent 352-donor cohort.

This sample was sequenced with an Illumina HiSeq 1500. TCRdb reprocessing: public reads trimmed at Q25 with fastp, clones called with MiXCR, in-frame beta chains kept. Each CDR3 protein appears once, grouped with its most common genes and DNA. The sample records about 360,000 distinct CDR3 sequences, 15% to 20% of which are singletons. The leading ten clones occupy under 9% of the sample. Sequencing was done on a sample of PBMCs. The clonotype was recovered from a human donor in good health (CMV status not recorded). Some clones in this sample may be carry-over from other donors' samples. The chain links TRBV12-3 or TRBV12-4 with TRBJ1-2, and 7 junction bases match TRBD1. Read as DNA, the sequence is TGTGCCAGCAGTTCAGCCATCGCTACCGACAGGGTCTCTAATGGCTACACCTTC. This encodes CASSSAIATDRVSNGYTF.